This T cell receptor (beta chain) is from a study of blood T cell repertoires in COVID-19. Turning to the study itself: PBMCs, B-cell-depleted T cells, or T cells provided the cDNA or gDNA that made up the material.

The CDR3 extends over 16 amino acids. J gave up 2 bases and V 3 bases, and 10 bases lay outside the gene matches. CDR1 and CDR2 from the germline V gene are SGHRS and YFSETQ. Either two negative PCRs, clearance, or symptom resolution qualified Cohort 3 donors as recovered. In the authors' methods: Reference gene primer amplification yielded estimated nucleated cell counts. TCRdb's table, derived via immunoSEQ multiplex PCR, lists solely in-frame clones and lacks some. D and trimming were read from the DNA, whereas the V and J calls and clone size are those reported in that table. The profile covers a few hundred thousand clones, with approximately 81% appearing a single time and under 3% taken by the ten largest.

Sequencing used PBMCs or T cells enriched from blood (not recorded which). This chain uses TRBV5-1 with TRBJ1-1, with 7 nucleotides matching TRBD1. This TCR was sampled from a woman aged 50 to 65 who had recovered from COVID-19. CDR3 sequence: CASSSPQGRVNTEAFF. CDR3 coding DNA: TGCGCCAGCAGCTCCCCACAGGGGCGAGTCAACACTGAAGCTTTCTTT.